This TCR beta chain stems from a study of shared clonotypes between healthy human individuals (TCRdb year 2020). With respect to the entire study: The cohort included three men and a couple of women between 18 and 49 years of age. The study deeply sequenced blood TCR repertoires of five healthy adults to estimate repertoire size and the extent of clonotype sharing between individuals. Leukapheresis yielded between about 0.85 and 10 billion PBMCs per donor. To increase sequencing depth and limit assay-specific biases, TCR repertoire library preparation and sequencing were carried out by different laboratories using diverse techniques. Per donor, three plates each were used for CD4 naive and CD4 memory, two for CD8 naive, and one for CD8 memory. Study-level results and caveats: Only blood was sampled, and tissue TCR repertoires likely differ from those in blood. Naive subsets generally had larger estimated clonotype richness than memory subsets did. Sharing across a few donors was observed for 4.5% to 6.5% of naive CD4, over 3% of naive CD8, over 2% of memory CD4, and about 0.38% of memory CD8 clonotypes. Because the study included only a small number of donors, the genetic and exposure-history diversity represented was limited. Even with the large sequencing depth, rarefaction of the sorted-subset datasets indicated that sequencing was incomplete. Higher generation probabilities were observed for clonotypes shared by all four sorted-subset donors than for non-shared clonotypes. Pairwise subsampling indicated that sequencing depth was expected to affect the degree of clonotype sharing among donors.

Note on this clone: The antigen it binds to is not known. The input lacks base qualities; no much larger clone sits a single base away.

CDR1 and CDR2, per the germline V gene, are SGHAT and FQNNGV. From its cysteine to its phenylalanine, the CDR3 spans 14 amino acids. The entry retains the CDR3 DNA only, 42 bases that are in frame from base 1. Germline trimming: 5 bases from V, 1 base from J; junction bases outside gene matches: 5. The donors were healthy, HIV-negative adults with no recently reported acute infections or vaccinations. Only Caucasian adults living in Nashville, Tennessee, USA were represented among the donors. CD4+ T cells were enriched by magnetic negative selection, after which naive cells were positively selected on CD45RA and the negative fraction was taken as the memory subset. After blood collection by leukapheresis, PBMCs were isolated using Ficoll-Histopaque density gradient centrifugation and then cryopreserved in the vapor phase of liquid nitrogen. Analytical flow cytometry was used to check the purity and quantity of every magnetically sorted T cell population. Genomic DNA was isolated from each sorted fraction and quantified by UV absorbance on a Nanodrop 2000c.

TCR CDR3 regions were amplified from genomic DNA by multiplex PCR using the deep immunoSEQ assay. For each cell subset, the extracted genomic DNA was distributed evenly across all wells of several immunoSEQ 96-well plates, and each plate served as one replicate. Each replicate PCR for sorted subsets received around 200 ng genomic DNA, equal to roughly 30,000 T cell genomes. Purified libraries were measured with a Qubit 3.0 fluorometer, size-checked on a Bioanalyzer 2100, and measured again with the KAPA Library Quantification kit. Every immunoSEQ 96-well plate was sequenced on a dedicated single-read 150-cycle Illumina NextSeq 550 flow cell. The original pipeline was this. The immunoSEQ output contained only junctional sequences without quality scores, so filtering could not match that applied to full-length reads. Sequences were annotated with PyIR, a Python wrapper for IgBLAST v1.9, using IMGT germline references to assign V/J genes and CDR3. Reads were filtered out if the reads had weak V/J assignments (E-value above 1e-6), no CDR3, stop codons, out-of-frame junctions, or ambiguous translated residues. V3J clonotypes were defined as sequences sharing an identical inferred V gene, J gene, and CDR3 amino acid sequence. Percentage overlap between repertoires was calculated by dividing the number of shared unique clonotypes by the size of the smaller repertoire. Richness of each repertoire was evaluated using RTK rarefaction, the Chao1 estimator, and Recon v2.1 estimates of unobserved clonotypes. Generation probabilities were computed with OLGA for all TCRbeta clonotypes obtained by the gDNA method from a handful of donors. Here the immuneACCESS table is served through TCRdb, limited to in-frame sequences with V and J called. Missing clones are a known gap in these copies; in checked studies unresolved V genes cover under half, and the rest lacks a known reason. That table is the source of V, J and clone size, and D and trimming were worked out from the DNA. Across this sample there are some 2,500,000 clones, with just under 95% seen only once. Of the sample, around 0.4% falls within the top ten clones.

What was sequenced was naive CD4+ T cells from PBMCs. The sample's cell subset or site, from its label and the paper: CD45RA+ positively selected. The chain uses TRBV11-2 and TRBJ2-7, with 7 middle bases fitting TRBD1. The receptor was isolated from a man between 18 and 35 years old in good health. Some clones in this sample may be carry-over from other donors' samples. The CDR3 region has the sequence CASSPPGQSYEQYF. The nucleotides read TGTGCCAGCAGCCCACCGGGACAGTCCTACGAGCAGTACTTC.